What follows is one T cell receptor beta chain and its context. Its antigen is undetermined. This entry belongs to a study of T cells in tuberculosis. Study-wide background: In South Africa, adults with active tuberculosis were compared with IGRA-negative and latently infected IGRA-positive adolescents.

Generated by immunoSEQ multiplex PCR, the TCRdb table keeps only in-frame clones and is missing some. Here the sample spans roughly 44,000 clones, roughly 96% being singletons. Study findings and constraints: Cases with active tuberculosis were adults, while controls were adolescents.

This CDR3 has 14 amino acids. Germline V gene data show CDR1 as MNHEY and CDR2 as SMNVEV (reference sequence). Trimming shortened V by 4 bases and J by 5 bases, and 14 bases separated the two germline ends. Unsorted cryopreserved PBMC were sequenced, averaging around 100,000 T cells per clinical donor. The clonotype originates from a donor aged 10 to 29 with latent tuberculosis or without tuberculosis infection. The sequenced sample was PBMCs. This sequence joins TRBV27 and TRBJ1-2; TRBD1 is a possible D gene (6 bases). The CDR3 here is CASSSSGTQYGYTF. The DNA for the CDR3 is TGTGCCAGCAGTTCGTCCGGGACACAATATGGCTACACCTTC.